The clone carrying this T cell receptor (beta chain) was seen a few times. Its specificity is not known. The sample belongs to a study of T cell repertoires in cytomegalovirus infection. For the study at large: Both CMV infection and a matching HLA type were indicated by public TCR beta signatures.

TCRdb called the reads again in MiXCR, with one record for every CDR3 protein. Found here are 900,000 to 950,000 distinct CDR3 sequences, under 40% of them singletons; the top ten hold 13%. The junction had 11 bases not matched to a gene; V was cut back by 6 bases and J by 5 bases. Germline V gene sequence: CDR1 LNHDA, CDR2 SQIVND (reference sequence). The CDR3 sequence is 15 residues long. The chain carries TRBV19 and TRBJ2-5, with 8 bases identical to TRBD2. This TCR was sampled from a human donor in good health (CMV status not recorded). Some clones in this sample may be carry-over from other donors' samples. This material consisted of cultured CD8+ T cells from PBMCs, taken from culture after CMV antigen stimulation. In DNA, the CDR3 is TGTGCCAGTAGCACGAGAGGACTAGCACGCGAGACCCAGTACTTC. Protein product: CASSTRGLARETQYF.